This T cell receptor (beta chain) was obtained from a study of T cell responses to AZD1222 COVID-19 vaccine. The table came from immunoSEQ multiplex PCR; TCRdb's copy has only in-frame clones and leaves some out. The sample holds about 140,000 clones. The study's findings and limits: Rises in breadth and depth of Spike-specific TCRs came after two AZD1222 doses.

The CDR3 runs 15 residues. The junction had 4 bases not matched to a gene; V was cut back by 0 bases and J by 6 bases. Germline V gene sequence: CDR1 SGDLS, CDR2 YYNGEE. Comments on this clone: Its antigen remains unknown.

V and J are TRBV9 and TRBJ2-7; 12 nucleotides agree with TRBD1. This clonotype was obtained from an adult in good health. Sequenced: peripheral blood. The DNA of the CDR3 is TGTGCCAGCAGCGTAGAGGGACAGGGGGCGTCCGAGCAGTACTTC. This encodes CASSVEGQGASEQYF.